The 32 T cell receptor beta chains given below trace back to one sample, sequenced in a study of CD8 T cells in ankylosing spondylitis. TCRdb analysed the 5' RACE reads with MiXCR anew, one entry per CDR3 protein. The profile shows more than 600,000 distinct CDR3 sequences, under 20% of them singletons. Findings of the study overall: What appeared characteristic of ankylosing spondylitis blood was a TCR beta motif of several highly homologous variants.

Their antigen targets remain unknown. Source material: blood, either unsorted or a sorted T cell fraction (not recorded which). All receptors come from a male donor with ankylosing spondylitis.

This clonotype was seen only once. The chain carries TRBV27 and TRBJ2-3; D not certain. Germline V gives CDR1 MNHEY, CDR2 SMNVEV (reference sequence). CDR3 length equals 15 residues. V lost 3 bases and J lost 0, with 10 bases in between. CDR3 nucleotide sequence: TGTGCCAGCAGTTTTTATCCAGATAGCACAGATACGCAGTATTTT. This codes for CASSFYPDSTDTQYF.

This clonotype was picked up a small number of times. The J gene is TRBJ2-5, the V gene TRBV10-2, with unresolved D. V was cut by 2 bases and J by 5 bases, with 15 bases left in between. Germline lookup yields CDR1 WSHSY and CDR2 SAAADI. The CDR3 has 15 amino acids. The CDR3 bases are TGCGCCAGCAGTGAGAGCCTTAGTTACTTCGAGACCCAGTACTTC. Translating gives CASSESLSYFETQYF.

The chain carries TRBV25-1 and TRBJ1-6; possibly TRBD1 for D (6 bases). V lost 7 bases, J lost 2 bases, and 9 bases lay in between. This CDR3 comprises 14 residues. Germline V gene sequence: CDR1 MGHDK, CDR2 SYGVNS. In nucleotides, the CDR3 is TGTGCCAGCAAAGGGGGAACCTATAATTCACCCCTCCACTTT. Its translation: CASKGGTYNSPLHF.

This CDR3 reads CASSRTGTGYNEQFF. The DNA of the CDR3 is TGTGCCAGCAGCAGAACCGGGACAGGGTACAATGAGCAGTTCTTC. The chain combines TRBV5-8 with TRBJ2-1, with TRBD1 identical over 9 bases. Germline V lookup: CDR1 SGHTS, CDR2 YDEGEE. V was clipped by 4 bases and J by 4 bases; unmatched bases: 6. The CDR3 is 15 residues long.

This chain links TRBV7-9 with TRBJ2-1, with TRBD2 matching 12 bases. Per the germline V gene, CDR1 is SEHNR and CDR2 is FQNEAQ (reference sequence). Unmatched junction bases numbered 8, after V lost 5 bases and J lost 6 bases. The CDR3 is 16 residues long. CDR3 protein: CASSTWTSGDPNEQFF. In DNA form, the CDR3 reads TGTGCCAGCAGCACCTGGACTAGCGGGGACCCCAATGAGCAGTTCTTC. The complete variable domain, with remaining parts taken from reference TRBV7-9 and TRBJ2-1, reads DTGVSQNPRHKITKRGQNVTFRCDPISEHNRLYWYRQTLGQGPEFLTYFQNEAQLEKSRLLSDRFSAERPKGSFSTLEIQRTEQGDSAMYLCASSTWTSGDPNEQFFGPGTRLTVL.

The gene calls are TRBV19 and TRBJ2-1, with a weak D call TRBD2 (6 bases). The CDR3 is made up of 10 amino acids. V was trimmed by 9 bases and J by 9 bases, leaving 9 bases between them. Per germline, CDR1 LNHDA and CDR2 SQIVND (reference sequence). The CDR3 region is CASGSLEQFF. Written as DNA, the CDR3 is TGTGCCAGCGGGAGTCTTGAGCAGTTCTTC.

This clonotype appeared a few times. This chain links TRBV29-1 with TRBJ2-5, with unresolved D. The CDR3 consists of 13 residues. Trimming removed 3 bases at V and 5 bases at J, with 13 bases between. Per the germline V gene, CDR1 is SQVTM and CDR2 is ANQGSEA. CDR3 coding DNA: TGCAGCGTTGACGGGCTAGGGCTGGAGACCCAGTACTTC. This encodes CSVDGLGLETQYF.

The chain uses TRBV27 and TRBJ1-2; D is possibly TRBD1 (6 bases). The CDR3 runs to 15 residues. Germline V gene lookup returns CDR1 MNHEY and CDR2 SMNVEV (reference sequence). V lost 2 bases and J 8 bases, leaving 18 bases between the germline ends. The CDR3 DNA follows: TGTGCCAGCAGTTTACAGGGGTCGGTCCTAGGAGGCTACACCTTC. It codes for CASSLQGSVLGGYTF.

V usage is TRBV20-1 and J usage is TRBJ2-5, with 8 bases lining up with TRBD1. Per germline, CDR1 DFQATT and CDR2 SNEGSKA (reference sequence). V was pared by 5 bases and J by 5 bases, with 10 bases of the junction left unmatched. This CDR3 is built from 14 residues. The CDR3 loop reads CSAPHRRQGETQYF. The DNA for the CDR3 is TGCAGTGCTCCCCATCGTCGACAGGGGGAGACCCAGTACTTC.

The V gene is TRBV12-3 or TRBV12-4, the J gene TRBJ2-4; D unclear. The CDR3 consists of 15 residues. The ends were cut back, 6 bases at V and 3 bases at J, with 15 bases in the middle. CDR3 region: CASRLTDLYKNIQYF. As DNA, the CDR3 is TGTGCCAGCAGGCTGACGGACCTTTACAAAAACATTCAGTACTTC.

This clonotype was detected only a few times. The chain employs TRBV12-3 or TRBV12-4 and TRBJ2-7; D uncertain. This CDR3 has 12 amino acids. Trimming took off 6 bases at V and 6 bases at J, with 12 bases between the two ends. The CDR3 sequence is CASSGRTGEQYF. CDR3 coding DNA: TGTGCCAGCAGCGGACGGACGGGCGAGCAGTACTTC.

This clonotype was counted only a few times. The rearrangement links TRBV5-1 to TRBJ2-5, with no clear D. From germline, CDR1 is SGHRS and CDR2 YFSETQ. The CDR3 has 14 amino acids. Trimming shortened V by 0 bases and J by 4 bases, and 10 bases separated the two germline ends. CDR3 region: CASSLGTAPETQYF. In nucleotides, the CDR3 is TGCGCCAGCAGCTTGGGTACAGCACCAGAGACCCAGTACTTC.

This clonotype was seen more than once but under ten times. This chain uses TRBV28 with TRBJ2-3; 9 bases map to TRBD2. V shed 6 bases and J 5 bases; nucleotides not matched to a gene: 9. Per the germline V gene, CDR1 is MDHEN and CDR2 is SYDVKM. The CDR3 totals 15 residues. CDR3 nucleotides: TGTGCCAGCAGACATAGCGGGGGACGAGAAGATACGCAGTATTTT. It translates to CASRHSGGREDTQYF.

In DNA form, the CDR3 reads TGTGCCAGCAGCGTAGCGGTAACTTCACCCCTCCACTTT. Protein: CASSVAVTSPLHF. The genes are TRBV9 and TRBJ1-6; D remains ambiguous. Between the trimmed V and J ends, which lost 0 bases and 9 bases, there was a span of 7 bases. CDR1 and CDR2 (germline): SGDLS, YYNGEE. CDR3 length: 13 amino acids.

CDR3 sequence (DNA): TGCGCCAGCAGAGACCCCCCCGGGAGGATGAACACTGAAGCTTTCTTT. Encoded protein: CASRDPPGRMNTEAFF. V and J are TRBV4-1 and TRBJ1-1; D gene uncertain. The CDR3 length is 16 residues. V lost 6 bases, J lost 0 bases, and 17 bases lay in between. The germline gives CDR1 MGHRA, CDR2 YSYEKL.

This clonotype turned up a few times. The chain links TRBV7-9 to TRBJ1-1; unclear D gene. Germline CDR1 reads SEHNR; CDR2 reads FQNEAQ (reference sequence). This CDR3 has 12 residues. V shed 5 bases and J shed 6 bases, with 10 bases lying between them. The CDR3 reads CASSAVGSEAFF. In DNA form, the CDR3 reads TGTGCCAGCAGCGCTGTTGGGTCTGAAGCTTTCTTT.

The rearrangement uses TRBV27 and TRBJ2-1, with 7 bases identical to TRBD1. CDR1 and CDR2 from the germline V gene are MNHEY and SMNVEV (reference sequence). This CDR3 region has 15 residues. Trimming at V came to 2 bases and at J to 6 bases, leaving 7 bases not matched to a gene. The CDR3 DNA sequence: TGTGCCAGCAGTTTACCGGACAGGCCGGTCAATGAGCAGTTCTTC. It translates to CASSLPDRPVNEQFF.

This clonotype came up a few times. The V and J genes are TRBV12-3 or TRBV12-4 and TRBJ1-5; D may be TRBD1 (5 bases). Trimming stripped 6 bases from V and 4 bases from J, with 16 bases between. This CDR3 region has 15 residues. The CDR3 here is CASRQDAQLNQPQHF. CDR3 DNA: TGTGCCAGCAGACAGGACGCACAACTTAATCAGCCCCAGCATTTT.

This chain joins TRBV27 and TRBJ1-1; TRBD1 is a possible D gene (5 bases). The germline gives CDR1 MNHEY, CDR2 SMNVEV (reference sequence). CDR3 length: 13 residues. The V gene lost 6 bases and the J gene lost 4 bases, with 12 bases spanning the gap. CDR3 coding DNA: TGTGCCAGCAGACCGGACGGGGCCACTGAAGCTTTCTTT. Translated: CASRPDGATEAFF.

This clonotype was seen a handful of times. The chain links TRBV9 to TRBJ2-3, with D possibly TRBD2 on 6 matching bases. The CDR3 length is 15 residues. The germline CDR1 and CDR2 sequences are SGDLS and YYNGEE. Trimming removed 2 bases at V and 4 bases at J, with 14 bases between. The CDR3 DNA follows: TGTGCCAGCAGCGTCGGCGGGGAACGGGCAGATACGCAGTATTTT. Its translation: CASSVGGERADTQYF.

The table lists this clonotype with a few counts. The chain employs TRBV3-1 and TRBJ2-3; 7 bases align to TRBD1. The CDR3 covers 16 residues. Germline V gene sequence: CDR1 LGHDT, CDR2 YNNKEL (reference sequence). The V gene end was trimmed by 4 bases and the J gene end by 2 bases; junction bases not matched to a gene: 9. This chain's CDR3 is CASSLIQGISTDTQYF. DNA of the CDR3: TGTGCCAGCAGCCTGATACAGGGGATATCCACAGATACGCAGTATTTT.

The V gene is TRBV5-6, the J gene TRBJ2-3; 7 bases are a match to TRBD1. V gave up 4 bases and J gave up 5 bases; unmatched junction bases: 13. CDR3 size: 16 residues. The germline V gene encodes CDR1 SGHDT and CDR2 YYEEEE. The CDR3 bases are TGTGCCAGCAGCCCGCGCGAAGGGGGCCAGGGAGATACGCAGTATTTT. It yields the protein CASSPREGGQGDTQYF. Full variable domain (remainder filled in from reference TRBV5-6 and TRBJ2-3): DAGVTQSPTHLIKTRGQQVTLRCSPKSGHDTVSWYQQALGQGPQFIFQYYEEEERQRGNFPDRFSGHQFPNYSSELNVNALLLGDSALYLCASSPREGGQGDTQYFGPGTRLTVL.

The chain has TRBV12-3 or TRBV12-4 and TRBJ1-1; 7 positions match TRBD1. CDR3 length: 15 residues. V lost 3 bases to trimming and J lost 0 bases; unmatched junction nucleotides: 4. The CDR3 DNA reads TGTGCCAGCAGTTTCGGACAGGCAGTGAACACTGAAGCTTTCTTT. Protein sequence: CASSFGQAVNTEAFF.

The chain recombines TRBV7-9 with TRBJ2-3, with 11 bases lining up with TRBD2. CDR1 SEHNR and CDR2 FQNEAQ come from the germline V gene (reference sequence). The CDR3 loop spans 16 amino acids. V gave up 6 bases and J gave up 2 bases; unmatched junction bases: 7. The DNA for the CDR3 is TGTGCCAGCAGTCCGGGACTAGCGGAACTCACAGATACGCAGTATTTT. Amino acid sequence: CASSPGLAELTDTQYF.

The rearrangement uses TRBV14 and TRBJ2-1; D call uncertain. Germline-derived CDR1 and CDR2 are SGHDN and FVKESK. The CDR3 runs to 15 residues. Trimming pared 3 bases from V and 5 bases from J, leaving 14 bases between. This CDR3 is CASSQVIGRNNEQFF. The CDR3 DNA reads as TGTGCCAGCAGCCAGGTGATTGGGCGGAACAATGAGCAGTTCTTC.

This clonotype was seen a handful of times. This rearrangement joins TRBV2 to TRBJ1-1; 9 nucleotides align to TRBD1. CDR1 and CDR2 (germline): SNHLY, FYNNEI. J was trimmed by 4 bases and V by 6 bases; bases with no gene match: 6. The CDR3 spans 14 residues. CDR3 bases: TGTGCCAGCAGGGAGGGACAGGGAGGCACTGAAGCTTTCTTT. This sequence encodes CASREGQGGTEAFF.

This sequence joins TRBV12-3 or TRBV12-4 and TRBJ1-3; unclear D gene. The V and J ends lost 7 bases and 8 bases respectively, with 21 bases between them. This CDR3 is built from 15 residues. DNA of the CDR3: TGTGCCAGCACCCCGGCGAGGAGTGTGACCGACACCATATATTTT. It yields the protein CASTPARSVTDTIYF.

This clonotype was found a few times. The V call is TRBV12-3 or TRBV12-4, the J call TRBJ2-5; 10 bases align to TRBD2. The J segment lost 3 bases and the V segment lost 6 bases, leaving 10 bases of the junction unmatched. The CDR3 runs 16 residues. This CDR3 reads CASSQEGLAGEETQYF. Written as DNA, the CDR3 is TGTGCCAGCAGCCAAGAAGGCCTAGCGGGGGAAGAGACCCAGTACTTC.

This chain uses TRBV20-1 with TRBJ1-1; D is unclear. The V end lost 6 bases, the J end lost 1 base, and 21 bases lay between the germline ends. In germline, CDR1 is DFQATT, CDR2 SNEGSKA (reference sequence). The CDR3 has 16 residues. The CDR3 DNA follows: TGCAGTGCCCAGACCTATTTCTCCGGCCAGAACACTGAAGCTTTCTTT. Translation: CSAQTYFSGQNTEAFF.

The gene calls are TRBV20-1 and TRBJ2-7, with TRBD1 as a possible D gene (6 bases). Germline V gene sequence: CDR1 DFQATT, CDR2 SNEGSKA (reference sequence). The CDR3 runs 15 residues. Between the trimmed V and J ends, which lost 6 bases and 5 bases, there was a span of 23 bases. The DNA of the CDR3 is TGCAGTGCCGAACCTCGGGACATTCCGCCCCACGAGCAGTACTTC. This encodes CSAEPRDIPPHEQYF.

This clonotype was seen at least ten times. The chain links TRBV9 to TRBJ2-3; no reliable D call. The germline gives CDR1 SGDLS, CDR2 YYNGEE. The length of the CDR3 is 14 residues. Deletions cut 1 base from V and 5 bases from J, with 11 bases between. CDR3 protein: CASSVLRVLDTQYF. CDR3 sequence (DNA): TGTGCCAGCAGCGTATTACGGGTCCTAGATACGCAGTATTTT.

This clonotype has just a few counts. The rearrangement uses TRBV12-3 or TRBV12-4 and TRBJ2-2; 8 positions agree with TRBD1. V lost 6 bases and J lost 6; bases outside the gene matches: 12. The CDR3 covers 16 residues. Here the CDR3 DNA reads TGTGCCAGCAGCCCGATGCGGACAGGGACCCCCGGGGAGCTGTTTTTT. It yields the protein CASSPMRTGTPGELFF.